This TCR beta chain is from a study of cytomegalovirus exposure and HLA in healthy donors. Overall study findings and caveats: Analyses of presence and absence presupposed an approximately uniform sequencing depth across donors.

Comment on this clone: Its specificity is unknown.

Vbeta (60) and Jbeta (13) primers were used in the PCR. The method was immunoSEQ multiplex PCR; TCRdb's version includes in-frame clones alone and lacks a portion of them. The sample carries more than 150,000 clones, nearly 80% recorded once. CDR1 and CDR2 (germline): MNHEY, SVGAGI. The V end was cut by 6 bases, the J end by 1 base, with 12 bases between. CDR3 length equals 14 residues. The sequenced sample was PBMCs. This receptor was taken from a woman in her thirties in good health and CMV-seropositive. J is TRBJ1-1 and V is TRBV6-5; D not certain. The CDR3 reads CASRASTANTEAFF. CDR3 DNA: TGTGCCAGCAGGGCCTCTACAGCGAACACTGAAGCTTTCTTT.